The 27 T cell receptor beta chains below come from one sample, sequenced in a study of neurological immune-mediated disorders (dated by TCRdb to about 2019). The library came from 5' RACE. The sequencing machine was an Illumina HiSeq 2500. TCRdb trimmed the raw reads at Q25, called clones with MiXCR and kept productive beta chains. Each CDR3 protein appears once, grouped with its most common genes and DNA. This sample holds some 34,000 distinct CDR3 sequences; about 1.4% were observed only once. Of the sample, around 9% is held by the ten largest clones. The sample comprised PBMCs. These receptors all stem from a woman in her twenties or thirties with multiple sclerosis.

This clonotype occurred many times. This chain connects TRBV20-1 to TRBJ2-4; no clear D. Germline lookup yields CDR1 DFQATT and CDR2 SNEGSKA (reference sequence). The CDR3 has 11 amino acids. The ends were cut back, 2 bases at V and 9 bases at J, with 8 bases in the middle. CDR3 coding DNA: TGCAGTGCTAGACATGGGTCCATTCAGTACTTC. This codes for CSARHGSIQYF.

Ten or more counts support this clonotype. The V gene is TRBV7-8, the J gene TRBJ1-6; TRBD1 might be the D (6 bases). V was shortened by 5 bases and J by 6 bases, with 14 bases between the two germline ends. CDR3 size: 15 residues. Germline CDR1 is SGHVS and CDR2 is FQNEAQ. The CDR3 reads CASSIRDNLNSPLHF. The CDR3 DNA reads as TGTGCCAGCAGCATCCGGGACAACCTTAATTCACCCCTCCACTTT.

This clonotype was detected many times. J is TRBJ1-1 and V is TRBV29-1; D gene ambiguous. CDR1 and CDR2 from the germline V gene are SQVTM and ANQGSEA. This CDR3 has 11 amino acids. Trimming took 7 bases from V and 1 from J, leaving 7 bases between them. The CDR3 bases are TGCAGCGCGCGGGAGAACACTGAAGCTTTCTTT. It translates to CSARENTEAFF. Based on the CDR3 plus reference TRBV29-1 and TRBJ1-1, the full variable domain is SAVISQKPSRDICQRGTSLTIQCQVDSQVTMMFWYRQQPGQSLTLIATANQGSEATYESGFVIDKFPISRPNLTFSTLTVSNMSPEDSSIYLCSARENTEAFFGQGTRLTVV.

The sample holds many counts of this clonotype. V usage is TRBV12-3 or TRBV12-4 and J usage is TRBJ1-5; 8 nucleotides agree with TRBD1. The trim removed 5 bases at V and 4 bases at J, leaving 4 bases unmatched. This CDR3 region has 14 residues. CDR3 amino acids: CASSKQGGNQPQHF. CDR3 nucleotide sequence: TGTGCCAGCAGTAAACAGGGGGGTAATCAGCCCCAGCATTTT.

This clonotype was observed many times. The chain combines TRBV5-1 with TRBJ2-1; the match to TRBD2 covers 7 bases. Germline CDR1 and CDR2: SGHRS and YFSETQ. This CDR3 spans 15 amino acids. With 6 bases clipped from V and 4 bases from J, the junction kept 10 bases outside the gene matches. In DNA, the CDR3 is TGCGCCAGCACCCTAGCGGTGGGATGGTACAATGAGCAGTTCTTC. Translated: CASTLAVGWYNEQFF.

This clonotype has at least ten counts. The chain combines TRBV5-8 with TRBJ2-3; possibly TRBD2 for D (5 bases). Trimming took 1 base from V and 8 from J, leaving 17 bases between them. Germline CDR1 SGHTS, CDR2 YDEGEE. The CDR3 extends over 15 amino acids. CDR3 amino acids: CASSLRDGLISTQYF. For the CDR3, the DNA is TGTGCCAGCAGCTTGAGAGACGGACTCATAAGTACGCAGTATTTT.

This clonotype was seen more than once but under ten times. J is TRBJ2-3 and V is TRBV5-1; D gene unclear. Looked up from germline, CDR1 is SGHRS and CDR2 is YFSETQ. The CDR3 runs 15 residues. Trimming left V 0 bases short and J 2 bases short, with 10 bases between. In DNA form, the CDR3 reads TGCGCCAGCAGCTTGGCCACATGGACCACAGATACGCAGTATTTT. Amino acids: CASSLATWTTDTQYF.

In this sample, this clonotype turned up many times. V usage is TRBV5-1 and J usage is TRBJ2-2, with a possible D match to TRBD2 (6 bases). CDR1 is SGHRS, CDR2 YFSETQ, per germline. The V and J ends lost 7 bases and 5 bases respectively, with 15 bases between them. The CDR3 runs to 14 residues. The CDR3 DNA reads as TGCGCCAGCGCCCCCTGGGGAGGAACCGGGGAGCTGTTTTTT. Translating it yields CASAPWGGTGELFF.

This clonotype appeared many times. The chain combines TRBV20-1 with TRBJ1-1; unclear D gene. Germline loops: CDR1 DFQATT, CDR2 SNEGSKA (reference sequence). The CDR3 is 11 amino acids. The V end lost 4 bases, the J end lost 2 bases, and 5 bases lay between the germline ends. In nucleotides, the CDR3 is TGCAGTGCTAACCGTAACACTGAAGCTTTCTTT. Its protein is CSANRNTEAFF.

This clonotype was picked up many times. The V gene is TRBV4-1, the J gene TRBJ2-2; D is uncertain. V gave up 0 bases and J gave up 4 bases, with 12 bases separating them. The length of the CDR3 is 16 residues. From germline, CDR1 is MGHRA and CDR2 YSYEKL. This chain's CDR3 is CASSQDLRSSTGELFF. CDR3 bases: TGCGCCAGCAGCCAAGATCTCAGAAGTAGCACCGGGGAGCTGTTTTTT.

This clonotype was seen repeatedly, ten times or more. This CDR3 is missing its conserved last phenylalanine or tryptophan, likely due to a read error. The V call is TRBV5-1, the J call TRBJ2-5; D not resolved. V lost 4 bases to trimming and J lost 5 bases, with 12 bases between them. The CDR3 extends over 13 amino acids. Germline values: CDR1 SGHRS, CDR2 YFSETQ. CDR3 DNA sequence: TGCGCCAGCAGCCCCCCCTCGATCGAGACCCAGTACGTC. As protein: CASSPPSIETQYV.

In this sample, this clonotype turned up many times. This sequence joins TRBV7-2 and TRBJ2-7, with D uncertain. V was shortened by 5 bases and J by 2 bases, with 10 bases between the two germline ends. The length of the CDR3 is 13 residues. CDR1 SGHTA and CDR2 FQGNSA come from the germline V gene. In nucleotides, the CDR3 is TGTGCCAGCAGCCCGGACGCCACCTACGAGCAGTACTTC. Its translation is CASSPDATYEQYF.

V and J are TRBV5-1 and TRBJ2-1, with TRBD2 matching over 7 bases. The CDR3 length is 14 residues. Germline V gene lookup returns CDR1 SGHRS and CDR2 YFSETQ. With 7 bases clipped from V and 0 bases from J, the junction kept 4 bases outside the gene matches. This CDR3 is CASGRGGSYNEQFF. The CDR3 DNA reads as TGCGCCAGCGGCCGCGGGGGCTCCTACAATGAGCAGTTCTTC.

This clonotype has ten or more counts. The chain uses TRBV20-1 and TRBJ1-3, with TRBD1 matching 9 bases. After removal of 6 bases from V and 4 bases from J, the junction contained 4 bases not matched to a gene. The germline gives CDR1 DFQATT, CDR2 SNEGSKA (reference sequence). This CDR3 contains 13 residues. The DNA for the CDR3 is TGCAGTGCGTCCGGGACAGGGGGAAACACCATATATTTT. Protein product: CSASGTGGNTIYF.

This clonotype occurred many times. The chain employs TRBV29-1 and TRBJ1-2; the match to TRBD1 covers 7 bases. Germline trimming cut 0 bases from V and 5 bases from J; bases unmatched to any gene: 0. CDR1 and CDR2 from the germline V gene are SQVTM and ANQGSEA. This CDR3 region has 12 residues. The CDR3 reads CSVEDRGYGYTF. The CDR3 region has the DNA TGCAGCGTTGAAGACAGGGGGTATGGCTACACCTTC.

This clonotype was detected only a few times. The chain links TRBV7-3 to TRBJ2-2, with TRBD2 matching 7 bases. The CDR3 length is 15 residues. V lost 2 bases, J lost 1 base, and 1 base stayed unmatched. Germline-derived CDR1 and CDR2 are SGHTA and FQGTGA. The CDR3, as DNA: TGTGCCAGCAGCTTATCGGGGGGGAACACCGGGGAGCTGTTTTTT. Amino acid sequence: CASSLSGGNTGELFF.

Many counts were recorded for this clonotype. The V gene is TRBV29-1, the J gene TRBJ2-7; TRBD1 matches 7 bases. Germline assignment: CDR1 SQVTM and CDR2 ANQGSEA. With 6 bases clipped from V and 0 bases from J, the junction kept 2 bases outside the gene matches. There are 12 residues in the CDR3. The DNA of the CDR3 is TGCAGCGTCCGACAGGGCTCCTACGAGCAGTACTTC. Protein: CSVRQGSYEQYF.

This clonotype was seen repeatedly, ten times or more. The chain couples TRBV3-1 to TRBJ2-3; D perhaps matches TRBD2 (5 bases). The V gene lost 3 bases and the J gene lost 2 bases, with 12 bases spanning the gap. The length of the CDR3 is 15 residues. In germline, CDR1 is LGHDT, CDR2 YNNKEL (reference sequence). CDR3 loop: CASSHRPGSTDTQYF. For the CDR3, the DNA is TGTGCCAGCAGCCACCGGCCGGGGTCCACAGATACGCAGTATTTT.

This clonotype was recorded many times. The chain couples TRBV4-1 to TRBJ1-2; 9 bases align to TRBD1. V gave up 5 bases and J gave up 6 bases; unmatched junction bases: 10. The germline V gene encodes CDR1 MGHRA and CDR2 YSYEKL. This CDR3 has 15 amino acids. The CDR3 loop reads CASSTWTGVTNGYTF. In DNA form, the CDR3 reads TGCGCCAGCAGCACTTGGACAGGGGTAACGAATGGCTACACCTTC.

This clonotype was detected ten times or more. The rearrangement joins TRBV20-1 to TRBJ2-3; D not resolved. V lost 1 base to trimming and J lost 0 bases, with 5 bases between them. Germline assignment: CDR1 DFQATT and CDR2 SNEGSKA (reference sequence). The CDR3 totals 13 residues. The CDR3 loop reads CSARVASTDTQYF. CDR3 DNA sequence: TGCAGTGCTAGAGTGGCTAGCACAGATACGCAGTATTTT.

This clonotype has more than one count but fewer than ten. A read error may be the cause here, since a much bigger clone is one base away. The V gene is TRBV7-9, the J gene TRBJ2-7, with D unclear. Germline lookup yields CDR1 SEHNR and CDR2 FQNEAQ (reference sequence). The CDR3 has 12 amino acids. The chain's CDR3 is CDSSFDLGEQYF. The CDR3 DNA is TGTGACAGCAGCTTCGACCTAGGCGAGCAGTACTTC.

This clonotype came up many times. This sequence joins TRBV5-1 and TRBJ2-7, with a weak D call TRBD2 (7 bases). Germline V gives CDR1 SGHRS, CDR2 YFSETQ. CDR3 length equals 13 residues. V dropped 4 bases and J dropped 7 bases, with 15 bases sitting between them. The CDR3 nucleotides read TGCGCCAGCAGCGGACGGACAGCGGGGGAGCAGTACTTC. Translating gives CASSGRTAGEQYF.

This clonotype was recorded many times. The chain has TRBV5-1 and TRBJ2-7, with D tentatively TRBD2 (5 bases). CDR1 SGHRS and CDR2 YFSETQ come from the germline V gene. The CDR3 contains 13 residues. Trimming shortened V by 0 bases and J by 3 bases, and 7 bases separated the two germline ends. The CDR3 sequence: CASSLVGVYEQYF. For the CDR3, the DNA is TGCGCCAGCAGCTTGGTCGGGGTCTACGAGCAGTACTTC.

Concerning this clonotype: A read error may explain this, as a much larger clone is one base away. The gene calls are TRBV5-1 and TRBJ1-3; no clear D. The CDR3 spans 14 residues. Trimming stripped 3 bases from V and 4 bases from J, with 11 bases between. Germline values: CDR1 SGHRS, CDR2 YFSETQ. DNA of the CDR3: TGCGCCAGCAGCTCGGCGGGTTACGGAAACACCATATATTTT. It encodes CASSSAGYGNTIYF.

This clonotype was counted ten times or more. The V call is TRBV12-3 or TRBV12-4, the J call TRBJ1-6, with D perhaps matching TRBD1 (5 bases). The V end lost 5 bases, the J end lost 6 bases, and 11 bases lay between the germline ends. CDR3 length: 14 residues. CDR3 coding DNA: TGTGCCAGCAGTCAGGCAGGGTTTAATTCACCCCTCCACTTT. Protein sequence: CASSQAGFNSPLHF.

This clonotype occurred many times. The CDR3 coding sequence is TGTGCCAGCAGCTCGAGTAGTGCAACGGGGGCCCAGTACTTC. This translates into CASSSSSATGAQYF. J is TRBJ2-5 and V is TRBV7-2; D perhaps matches TRBD2 (6 bases). Germline lookup yields CDR1 SGHTA and CDR2 FQGNSA. The CDR3 spans 14 residues. The V and J ends lost 4 bases and 9 bases respectively, with 18 bases between them. Full variable domain (rest looked up from reference TRBV7-2 and TRBJ2-5): GAGVSQSPSNKVTEKGKDVELRCDPISGHTALYWYRQSLGQGLEFLIYFQGNSAPDKSGLPSDRFSAERTGGSVSTLTIQRTQQEDSAVYLCASSSSSATGAQYFGPGTRLLVL.

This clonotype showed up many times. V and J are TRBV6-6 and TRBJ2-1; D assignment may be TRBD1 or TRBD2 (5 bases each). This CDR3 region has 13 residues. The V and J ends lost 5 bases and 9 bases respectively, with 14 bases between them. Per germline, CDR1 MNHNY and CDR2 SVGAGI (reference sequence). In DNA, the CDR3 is TGTGCCAGCAGTCATAGAAATGGGGGTGAGCAGTTCTTC. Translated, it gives CASSHRNGGEQFF.